This T cell receptor beta chain originates from a study of early T cells in non-severe SARS-CoV-2 infection. TCRdb reprocessed the 5' RACE reads with MiXCR, giving one entry per CDR3 protein. Counted here are around 60,000 distinct CDR3 sequences, approximately 11% occurring once; the ten biggest clones make up approximately 9.6%. In germline, CDR1 is DFQATT, CDR2 SNEGSKA (reference sequence). V gave up 3 bases and J gave up 9 bases; unmatched junction bases: 17. The CDR3 extends over 17 amino acids. The receptor was isolated from an adult who was a healthcare worker with PCR-confirmed SARS-CoV-2 infection or an uninfected control (not recorded which). The chain is built from TRBV20-1 and TRBJ2-5; 12 bases map to TRBD2. The specimen was whole blood. The CDR3 DNA sequence: TGCAGTGCTAGCCCTAAGGAACTAGCGGGAGGATATTCTCCCCAGTACTTC. This codes for CSASPKELAGGYSPQYF.